One sample yielded the 21 T cell receptor beta chains listed below, sequenced in a study of Graves' ophthalmopathy and Graves' hyperthyroidism (dated by TCRdb to the late 2010s). Sequencing relied on an Illumina HiSeq 2000. For repertoire sequencing, the TCR beta CDR3 regions were amplified from RNA transcripts. A first-round RT-PCR used HTBI primers with the Qiagen OneStep RT-PCR kit, followed by a second-round multiplex PCR, size selection and purification. In-frame beta chains were kept once TCRdb had trimmed the public reads at Q25 with fastp and called clones with MiXCR. Each CDR3 protein gets just one entry, which takes the most common genes and DNA from the rows behind it. The sample table shows 740,000 or so distinct CDR3 sequences, and around 40% are seen once. The top ten hold 44% of the sample. Material: peripheral blood. The receptor source for this set is an adult man with Graves' ophthalmopathy.

In its sample, this clonotype was seen many times. This chain links TRBV7-9 with TRBJ2-5; D uncertain. Germline V gives CDR1 SEHNR, CDR2 FQNEAQ (reference sequence). The ends were cut back, 3 bases at V and 5 bases at J, with 10 bases in the middle. This CDR3 has 13 amino acids. Written as DNA, the CDR3 is TGTGCCAGCAGCTTGAGCGATCGCGAGACCCAGTACTTC. It yields the protein CASSLSDRETQYF. Combining the CDR3 with reference TRBV7-9 and TRBJ2-5 gives the whole variable domain DTGVSQNPRHKITKRGQNVTFRCDPISEHNRLYWYRQTLGQGPEFLTYFQNEAQLEKSRLLSDRFSAERPKGSFSTLEIQRTEQGDSAMYLCASSLSDRETQYFGPGTRLLVL.

In its sample, this clonotype was seen many times. CDR3 sequence: CASSPHRRLLYGYTF. The CDR3 nucleotides are TGTGCCAGCAGCCCCCACCGACGGCTCCTCTATGGCTACACCTTC. The chain has TRBV7-3 and TRBJ1-2; D gene unclear. CDR1 is SGHTA, CDR2 FQGTGA, per germline. V was shortened by 5 bases and J by 4 bases, with 17 bases between the two germline ends. This CDR3 has 15 residues.

The chain uses TRBV20-1 and TRBJ1-2, with D unclear. Germline CDR1 and CDR2: DFQATT and SNEGSKA (reference sequence). CDR3 length equals 12 residues. The germline V and J ends were trimmed by 5 bases and 0 bases, with 7 bases remaining between them. In DNA form, the CDR3 reads TGCAGTGCTCAAAGAGCTAACTATGGCTACACCTTC. Protein: CSAQRANYGYTF.

For this clonotype: At one of its ends the junction is not consistent with the germline gene, which may arise from a read error. The chain couples TRBV7-8 to TRBJ2-6; D ambiguous. Looked up from germline, CDR1 is SGHVS and CDR2 is FQNEAQ. The length of the CDR3 is 13 residues. CDR3 sequence: CASSSGRASTEAF. The CDR3 DNA follows: TGTGCCAGCAGCTCCGGACGGGCAAGCACTGAAGCTTTC.

In this sample, this clonotype turned up many times. The V call is TRBV10-3, the J call TRBJ1-1, with D tentatively TRBD1 (5 bases). Trimming removed 0 bases at V and 3 bases at J, with 5 bases between. Germline V gives CDR1 ENHRY, CDR2 SYGVKD. This CDR3 region has 13 residues. The CDR3 loop is CAISESTDTEAFF. The CDR3 DNA follows: TGTGCCATCAGTGAGTCGACAGACACTGAAGCTTTCTTT.

Ten or more counts support this clonotype. CDR3 in amino acids: CASSQRDSWDGYTF. DNA of the CDR3: TGTGCCAGCAGCCAACGGGACAGCTGGGATGGCTACACCTTC. V gene TRBV7-9 combines with J gene TRBJ1-2; the match to TRBD1 covers 7 bases. J was trimmed by 6 bases and V by 5 bases; bases with no gene match: 9. This CDR3 has 14 amino acids. Germline V lookup: CDR1 SEHNR, CDR2 FQNEAQ (reference sequence).

The chain uses TRBV21-1 and TRBJ1-1; the D segment call TRBD1 is taken from the table without a DNA check. TRBV21-1 is an annotated pseudogene. This CDR3 contains 15 residues. The CDR3 loop reads CASSTGQGINTEAFF. The CDR3 DNA follows: TGTGCCAGCAGCACAGGACAGGGAATAAATACTGAAGCTTTCTTT.

This clonotype was recorded at least ten times. The V call is TRBV29-1, the J call TRBJ1-2; the D gene is possibly TRBD1 (5 bases). Germline V lookup: CDR1 SQVTM, CDR2 ANQGSEA. The CDR3 is made up of 13 amino acids. With 4 bases removed from V and 6 bases from J, the gap between germline ends came to 15 bases. CDR3 region: CSVAGGTEDGYTF. The CDR3 region has the DNA TGCAGCGTTGCGGGGGGAACGGAAGATGGCTACACCTTC.

This clonotype was seen just once. A much larger clone is a single base away; this may be a read error. V usage is TRBV10-3 and J usage is TRBJ2-5, with D unresolved. V lost 8 bases to trimming and J lost 0 bases, with 7 bases between them. The CDR3 is made up of 12 amino acids. In germline, CDR1 is ENHRY, CDR2 SYGVKD. DNA of the CDR3: TGTGCCATCCCAGACAACCAAGAGACCCAGTACTTC. It codes for CAIPDNQETQYF.

The chain has TRBV7-9 and TRBJ2-7, with D perhaps matching TRBD1 (7 bases). Looked up from germline, CDR1 is SEHNR and CDR2 is FQNEAQ (reference sequence). Trimming shortened V by 5 bases and J by 2 bases, and 13 bases separated the two germline ends. This CDR3 comprises 14 residues. The chain's CDR3 is CASSAGQWTYEQYF. The CDR3 bases are TGTGCCAGCAGCGCGGGACAGTGGACCTACGAGCAGTACTTC.

This clonotype has more than one count but fewer than ten. The V call is TRBV7-9, the J call TRBJ1-1; 10 nucleotides align to TRBD1. Looked up from germline, CDR1 is SEHNR and CDR2 is FQNEAQ (reference sequence). The CDR3 extends over 15 amino acids. V lost 5 bases to trimming and J lost 3 bases; unmatched junction nucleotides: 6. The CDR3 DNA sequence: TGTGCCAGCAGCGGAGGGACAGGGGCGCACACTGAAGCTTTCTTT. Amino acid sequence: CASSGGTGAHTEAFF. Supplemented by reference TRBV7-9 and TRBJ1-1, the full variable domain reads DTGVSQNPRHKITKRGQNVTFRCDPISEHNRLYWYRQTLGQGPEFLTYFQNEAQLEKSRLLSDRFSAERPKGSFSTLEIQRTEQGDSAMYLCASSGGTGAHTEAFFGQGTRLTVV.

The chain couples TRBV5-5 to TRBJ2-7; D is unclear. The CDR3 has 14 residues. Deletions cut 2 bases from V and 6 bases from J, with 15 bases between. Germline-derived CDR1 and CDR2 are SGHKS and YYEKEE (reference sequence). CDR3 DNA sequence: TGTGCCAGCAGCTTTTGGGTAGGGTTGGGCGAGCAGTACTTC. It translates to CASSFWVGLGEQYF.

The chain combines TRBV7-9 with TRBJ2-3, with 8 bases lining up with TRBD2. The germline CDR1 and CDR2 sequences are SEHNR and FQNEAQ (reference sequence). With 2 bases clipped from V and 3 bases from J, the junction kept 10 bases outside the gene matches. CDR3 length: 17 amino acids. This CDR3 is CASSLSLTSVGTDTQYF. The CDR3, as DNA: TGTGCCAGCAGCTTATCCTTGACTAGCGTAGGGACAGATACGCAGTATTTT.

The genes are TRBV19 and TRBJ2-6; 10 nucleotides agree with TRBD1. This CDR3 comprises 16 residues. Germline assignment: CDR1 LNHDA and CDR2 SQIVND (reference sequence). V gave up 9 bases and J gave up 0 bases; unmatched junction bases: 5. The CDR3 is CARSGTGDSGANVLTF. In nucleotides, the CDR3 is TGTGCCAGGAGCGGGACAGGGGACTCTGGGGCCAACGTCCTGACTTTC.

The J gene is TRBJ2-2, the V gene TRBV7-9; 12 bases align to TRBD2. The length of the CDR3 is 16 residues. Germline V CDR1 and CDR2: SEHNR, FQNEAQ (reference sequence). V shed 5 bases, J shed 7 bases, and the junction held 8 bases outside the gene matches. The CDR3: CASSQLAGGRGGELFF. As DNA, the CDR3 is TGTGCCAGCAGCCAACTAGCGGGGGGCCGGGGCGGGGAGCTGTTTTTT.

The V and J genes are TRBV6-5 and TRBJ1-5, with D hard to call. V was clipped by 6 bases and J by 0 bases, with 12 bases between them. This CDR3 contains 15 residues. Germline loops: CDR1 MNHEY, CDR2 SVGAGI. CDR3 region: CASRDRYISNQPQHF. The CDR3 bases are TGTGCCAGCAGGGACCGGTACATTAGCAATCAGCCCCAGCATTTT.

J is TRBJ1-4 and V is TRBV25-1; no clear D. The V gene lost 5 bases and the J gene lost 0 bases, with 10 bases spanning the gap. CDR3 length: 15 residues. Germline V gives CDR1 MGHDK, CDR2 SYGVNS. CDR3 sequence reads: CASSYSEATNEKLFF. The CDR3 nucleotides read TGTGCCAGCAGTTACTCGGAAGCAACTAATGAAAAACTGTTTTTT.

The chain employs TRBV7-6 and TRBJ1-4; D is uncertain. The CDR3 covers 15 residues. CDR1 is SGHVS and CDR2 is FNYEAQ in the germline V gene. CDR3 sequence reads: CARDTSGIFNEKLFF. CDR3 bases: TGTGCTAGAGATACCAGTGGGATCTTTAATGAAAAACTGTTTTTT.

V is TRBV5-1 and J is TRBJ1-1, with 10 bases lining up with TRBD1. The germline V gene has CDR1 SGHRS and CDR2 YFSETQ. V shed 0 bases, J shed 3 bases, and the junction held 2 bases outside the gene matches. The CDR3 covers 15 residues. In DNA form, the CDR3 reads TGCGCCAGCAGCTTGGGGGGGACAGGGGACACTGAAGCTTTCTTT. Translated, it gives CASSLGGTGDTEAFF.

The rearrangement links TRBV20-1 to TRBJ1-2; D is uncertain. CDR3 length: 12 residues. Trimming removed 6 bases from V and 8 bases from J, with 16 bases in between. In germline, CDR1 is DFQATT, CDR2 SNEGSKA (reference sequence). This chain's CDR3 is CSAHQNSRGYTF. CDR3 coding DNA: TGCAGTGCCCACCAAAACTCCCGAGGCTACACCTTC.

The chain is built from TRBV7-2 and TRBJ2-7; D unclear. This CDR3 has 17 residues. Trimming cost V 5 bases and J 4 bases, with 24 bases left between them. The germline gives CDR1 SGHTA, CDR2 FQGNSA. The CDR3 DNA sequence: TGTGCCAGCAGCCCAAACGCCCCTGGGCAGGTCCGATACGAGCAGTACTTC. This sequence encodes CASSPNAPGQVRYEQYF.